Sequencing of this T cell receptor beta chain was carried out in a study of T cell repertoires in cytomegalovirus infection. The overall study: Use of recently identified HLA-C-restricted and well-studied HLA-B-restricted CMV epitopes was part of the study.

CDR1 is SNHLY and CDR2 is FYNNEI in the germline V gene. Trimming took 4 bases from V and 5 from J, leaving 17 bases between them. This CDR3 is built from 15 residues. To note about this clonotype: The antigen is unknown.

TCRdb re-derived calls from the reads in MiXCR, one entry per CDR3 protein. The data contain about 310,000 distinct CDR3 sequences, 25% of them singletons. Sequencing used cultured PBMCs, obtained from culture after CMV antigen stimulation. The chain recombines TRBV2 with TRBJ1-2; no firm D call. This TCR derives from a human donor in good health (CMV status not recorded). Some clones in this sample may be carry-over from other donors' samples. The DNA for the CDR3 is TGTGCCAGCAGTGGGGAACAACCTACCGGGTATGGCTACACCTTC. It codes for CASSGEQPTGYGYTF.